Listed below are T cell receptor beta chains from one sample, sequenced in a study of blood T cell repertoires in COVID-19. Assay: immunoSEQ multiplex PCR; the TCRdb copy retains only in-frame clones and omits some. The sample consists of under 95,000 clones, 75% to 95% of them appearing once. Sequenced sample: peripheral blood. The source is a woman in her forties or fifties in a cohort sampled during active COVID-19. Both conserved end residues are part of each CDR3. A D gene is named only where the DNA matches it firmly. Rows may omit the clone size; those that give it use once, few, many or a size class.

TRBJ1-1 TRBV7-9 . . CASTMGTNVNTEAFF TGTGCCAGCACCATGGGGACAAACGTCAACACTGAAGCTTTCTTT
TRBJ1-6 TRBV13 . TRBD1 CASSLGTGLYSPLHF TGTGCCAGCAGCTTAGGGACAGGGTTATATTCACCCCTCCACTTT
TRBJ1-5 TRBV29-1 . . CSVLDTWGQPQHF TGCAGCGTTTTGGATACCTGGGGCCAGCCCCAGCATTTT
TRBJ2-3 TRBV27 . TRBD1 CASSLDRGSTDTQYF TGTGCCAGCAGTTTGGACAGGGGCTCCACAGATACGCAGTATTTT
TRBJ1-5 TRBV30 once . CAWSIGTGTPSNQPQHF TGTGCCTGGAGTATTGGAACCGGGACACCTAGCAATCAGCCCCAGCATTTT
TRBJ2-1 TRBV24-1 . TRBD1 CATRGTGTGSYGEQFF TGTGCCACCAGAGGTACTGGGACAGGGTCATACGGTGAGCAGTTCTTC
TRBJ2-7 TRBV5-1 . TRBD2 CASSPSGRARGEQYF TGCGCCAGCAGCCCTAGCGGGAGGGCCCGGGGCGAGCAGTACTTC
TRBJ2-1 TRBV7-3 . . CASSFVPGSNEQFF TGTGCCAGCAGCTTCGTTCCAGGGTCAAATGAGCAGTTCTTC
TRBJ1-5 TRBV12-3/TRBV12-4 . . CASSWGEQPQHF TGTGCCAGCAGTTGGGGGGAACAGCCCCAGCATTTT
TRBJ2-5 TRBV7-6 . TRBD2 CASSRRVAGLQETQYF TGTGCCAGCAGCCGACGGGTAGCGGGGTTACAAGAGACCCAGTACTTC
TRBJ2-7 TRBV18 . TRBD1 CASSGDRNSYEQYF TGTGCCAGCTCGGGGGACAGAAACTCCTACGAGCAGTACTTC
TRBJ1-2 TRBV3-1/TRBV3-2 . TRBD1 CASSQFLTGTGSYGYTF TGTGCCAGCAGCCAATTCCTAACCGGGACAGGGTCTTATGGCTACACCTTC
TRBJ2-3 TRBV7-3 . TRBD2 CASSRGRSAGAVADTQYF TGTGCCAGCAGCCGAGGGAGGTCAGCGGGGGCCGTGGCAGATACGCAGTATTTT
TRBJ2-1 TRBV25-1 . TRBD2 CASSKGLAGLHNEQFF TGTGCCAGCAGCAAGGGACTAGCGGGACTCCACAATGAGCAGTTCTTC
TRBJ1-1 TRBV5-1 . TRBD1 CASSLSGQGSTEAFF TGCGCCAGCAGCTTGTCTGGACAGGGGTCCACTGAAGCTTTCTTT